This TCR beta chain is drawn from a study of human T cells and chemical hapten exposure (dated by TCRdb to about 2021). Regarding the study in general: For sensitization, 2% DPC in acetone was applied to a roughly 2 cm by roughly 2 cm area of upper inner arm skin. The libraries were sequenced as a pool, and the TCR yield per sample differed mostly because of small variations in library volumes within the pool. This study followed changes in the peripheral blood TCR repertoire in vivo during primary and secondary sensitization of alopecia patients to the hapten diphenylcyclopropenone (DPC). Patient blood was sampled pre-sensitization (week 0) and at 2, 6 and about 24 weeks after DPC sensitization. Most of the patients in the cohort were female, and the cohort covered alopecia areata with under or over 50% scalp involvement, alopecia totalis and alopecia universalis. Patch testing on the upper back used Finn chambers containing 0.01% DPC, with scoring done after 6 days according to International Contact Dermatitis Research Group standards. Blood for TCR sequencing was provided by twenty-nine alopecia patients at one to four time points (pre-sensitization, 2, 6 and 24 weeks). Throughout the study period of 20 to 30 weeks, patients also received therapeutic DPC doses to the scalp every week. What the work shows at the level of the full study, not this receptor alone: After repeated subsampling, the strength of the expansion versus patch-test correlation and the threshold at which it became significant changed. Significantly more large CDR3 similarity clusters were formed by expanded TCRs than by pre-sensitization or healthy control sets, consistent with antigen-driven responses. Patch test score correlated positively with the number of PT1 expanded TCRs, reaching significance at thresholds 8, 16 and 32 but not at 4. DPC sensitization did not change how many TCRs were above 1 in 1000 frequency, and no evidence was found of alterations in global repertoire structure. All patients had alopecia, a presumed autoimmune disease, so their immune response might differ from that of healthy individuals.

What the time point label conveys for this sample: patch test 2, 6 weeks after DPC sensitization. The meaning of the sample's treatment or condition label: therapeutic diphenylcyclopropenone sensitization with weekly scalp DPC. Blood at each patch-test visit was drawn before the patch test was applied. Patients were considered eligible if aged 18 to 70, diagnosed with alopecia and deemed suitable for DPC therapy, and patients were excluded if pregnant. Total RNA was extracted from unfractionated whole blood that had been collected in Tempus Blood RNA tubes. Receptor libraries were prepared by RACE. This sample was sequenced with a NextSeq 500. During library preparation, unique molecular identifiers were attached to individual cDNA molecules so that TCRs could be counted quantitatively and reproducibly. Each blood RNA sample was used to sequence both TCR alpha and TCR beta chains. As for the original processing: A median of roughly 99,000 TCRs per sample was observed, with a range of about 23,224 to 690,600. The Decombinator software suite was used to annotate the V, J and CDR3 of the TCR reads. For PS versus PT1 abundance plots, all samples were subsampled to the same number of TCRs (28,000). TCRs were defined as expanded if absent before sensitization and observed at least eight times at the 2-week time point. The public reads were quality trimmed at Q25 with fastp and then assembled into clones with MiXCR by TCRdb, keeping productive beta chains. Each CDR3 protein appears once, grouped with its most common genes and DNA. The V and J calls follow TCRdb's processing rather than the paper's. A total of tens of thousands of distinct CDR3 sequences appear in this sample, 11% of them only once. The biggest ten clones account for about 2% of the sample.

This clonotype was counted between two and nine times. The specificity of this receptor is unknown. Base qualities are not provided; no much larger clone lies one nucleotide away. The germline ends are 20 bases apart after V is trimmed by 1 base and J by 3 bases. Looking up the germline V gene yields CDR1 SGHVS and CDR2 FNYEAQ. The CDR3, from cysteine to phenylalanine, totals 18 residues. Only the CDR3 region is kept as DNA, spanning 54 bases read in frame from base 1. Sequencing was performed on whole blood, taken in connection with sensitization to the hapten diphenylcyclopropenone (DPC). This TCR derives from a man in his forties with alopecia areata. Some clones in this sample may be carry-over from other donors' samples. Recombination joined TRBV7-6 with TRBJ2-3, with the D call tentatively TRBD1 or TRBD2, each fitting 5 bases. The CDR3 protein sequence reads: CASSLVASGTSETDTQYF. The DNA sequence is as follows: TGTGCCAGCAGCTTAGTGGCATCCGGGACCAGCGAAACAGATACGCAGTATTTT.